This entry is about one T cell receptor (beta chain). As yet, its antigen is unknown. The trim removed 1 base at V and 0 bases at J, leaving 7 bases unmatched. The CDR3 sequence is 17 residues long. Germline loops: CDR1 MDHEN, CDR2 SYDVKM. The data were obtained in a study of shared clonotypes between healthy human individuals. At a deep level, the assay was run. Using immunoSEQ multiplex PCR, the repertoire was profiled, and TCRdb retains in-frame clones only, with some absent. The sample has about 2 million clones, roughly 94% seen once. CD45RO-negative CD8 cells positively selected for CCR7 made up the naive population, which excluded terminally differentiated effector memory CD45RA+ cells. Study outcomes and limitations: The study's rarefaction showed incomplete sorted-subset sequencing despite large depth. Only blood was sampled; tissue repertoires likely differ.

V is TRBV28 and J is TRBJ2-5; 8 nucleotides line up with TRBD2. The material sequenced was naive CD8+ T cells sorted from blood. The origin of this receptor is a man between 18 and 29 years old in good health. The CDR3 loop reads CASSLSIAGTYQETQYF. The CDR3, as DNA: TGTGCCAGCAGTTTATCTATAGCGGGGACGTACCAAGAGACCCAGTACTTC.